This TCR beta chain was documented in a study of cytomegalovirus exposure and HLA in healthy donors. Study-wide findings and caveats: The number of N-insertions in an Asian-associated ancestry cluster was reportedly below the roughly 620-donor mean in a later analysis. A later analysis reported that several of the most significant clusters appeared to be linked to common viral pathogens, among them Epstein-Barr virus. Cytomegalovirus-associated TCR beta chains were listed, numbering 150 to 200.

Donors showed nominal health when sampled, although they likely had unrecorded immune exposures. Note on this clone: Its antigen is unknown.

The germline gives CDR1 SGHVS, CDR2 FQNEAQ. This CDR3 spans 15 amino acids. Trimming stripped 0 bases from V and 3 bases from J, with 12 bases between. Amplification used 60 Vbeta primers and 13 Jbeta primers. Some clones are missing from TCRdb's copy, which holds only in-frame ones; the method was immunoSEQ multiplex PCR. In the table there are approximately 200,000 clones, around 83% of which are singletons. This sequence joins TRBV7-8 and TRBJ2-7; unclear D gene. The source is a girl aged 5-17 years in good health and CMV-seronegative. The sequenced sample was PBMCs. The DNA for the CDR3 is TGTGCCAGCAGCTTAGCGAGAGTTACGGGCTACGAGCAGTACTTC. Its protein is CASSLARVTGYEQYF. The full variable domain, its missing parts supplied by reference TRBV7-8 and TRBJ2-7, is GAGVSQSPRYKVAKRGQDVALRCDPISGHVSLFWYQQALGQGPEFLTYFQNEAQLDKSGLPSDRFFAERPEGSVSTLKIQRTQQEDSAVYLCASSLARVTGYEQYFGPGTRLTVT.